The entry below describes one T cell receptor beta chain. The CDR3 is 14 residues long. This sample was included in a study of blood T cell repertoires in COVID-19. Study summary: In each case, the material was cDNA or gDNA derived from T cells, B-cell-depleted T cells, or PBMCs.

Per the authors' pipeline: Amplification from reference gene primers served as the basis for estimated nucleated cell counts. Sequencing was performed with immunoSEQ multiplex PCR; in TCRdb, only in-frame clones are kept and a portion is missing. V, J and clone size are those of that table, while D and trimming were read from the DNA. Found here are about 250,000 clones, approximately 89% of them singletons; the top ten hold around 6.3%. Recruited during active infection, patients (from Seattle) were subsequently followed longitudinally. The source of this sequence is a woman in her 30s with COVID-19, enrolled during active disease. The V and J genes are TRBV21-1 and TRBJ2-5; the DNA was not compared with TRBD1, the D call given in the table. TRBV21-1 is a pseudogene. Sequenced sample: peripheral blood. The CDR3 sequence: CASSKGAYQETQYF. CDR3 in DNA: TGTGCCAGCAGCAAAGGGGCGTACCAAGAGACCCAGTACTTC.